Listed below are T cell receptor beta chains from one sample, sequenced in a study of regulatory T cells in long-lasting Graves disease. TCRdb called the multiplex PCR reads again in MiXCR, with one record for every CDR3 protein. This sample has hundreds of thousands of distinct CDR3 sequences; roughly 14% occur once, and the top ten carry roughly a tenth. These same records also appear under a second study, on T cells in Graves' hyperthyroidism and ophthalmopathy.

The material sequenced was peripheral blood mononuclear cells (PBMCs), taken at new diagnosis, from a patient treated with antithyroid drugs. These receptors all come from a man aged 25 to 45 with Graves disease. The CDR3 runs from the conserved cysteine through the conserved F or W. A D gene is named only where the DNA matches it firmly. Not all rows give a size; the values are once, few, many and, for expanded clones, a class.

D: TRBD1
J: TRBJ2-7
size: many
V: TRBV12-3/TRBV12-4
CDR3: CASTGGQGSYEQYF
DNA: TGTGCCAGCACCGGAGGACAGGGATCCTACGAGCAGTACTTC

D: NA
J: TRBJ1-1
size: NA
V: TRBV3-1
CDR3: CASSPTGGWTEAFF
DNA: TGTGCCAGCAGCCCCACGGGGGGATGGACTGAAGCTTTCTTT

D: NA
J: TRBJ2-1
size: NA
V: TRBV18
CDR3: CASSPVGVDNEQFF
DNA: TGTGCCAGCTCACCGGTCGGAGTCGACAATGAGCAGTTCTTC

D: TRBD2
J: TRBJ2-1
size: many
V: TRBV6-1
CDR3: CASRSPRLADSYNEQFF
DNA: TGTGCCAGCCGCTCCCCCCGACTAGCGGACTCCTACAATGAGCAGTTCTTC

D: TRBD1
J: TRBJ1-2
size: few
V: TRBV18
CDR3: CASSPDRGTGYTF
DNA: TGTGCCAGCTCACCGGACAGGGGAACCGGCTACACCTTC

D: NA
J: TRBJ1-1
size: NA
V: TRBV29-1
CDR3: CSAYGNGLTEAFF
DNA: TGCAGCGCTTATGGGAACGGACTCACTGAAGCTTTCTTT

D: NA
J: TRBJ1-3
size: NA
V: TRBV20-1
CDR3: CSASSPSSGNTIYF
DNA: TGCAGTGCTAGTAGTCCCAGCTCTGGAAACACCATATATTTT

D: TRBD2
J: TRBJ2-2
size: few
V: TRBV3-1
CDR3: CASSQGTSGGELFF
DNA: TGTGCCAGCAGCCAAGGGACTAGCGGCGGGGAGCTGTTTTTT

D: NA
J: TRBJ2-1
size: many
V: TRBV12-3/TRBV12-4
CDR3: CASRPNSYNEQFF
DNA: TGTGCCAGCCGGCCCAATTCCTACAATGAGCAGTTCTTC

D: TRBD1
J: TRBJ1-2
size: many
V: TRBV10-3
CDR3: CAISDPDGQGAQDGYTF
DNA: TGTGCCATCAGTGACCCGGACGGGCAGGGGGCGCAGGATGGCTACACCTTC

D: NA
J: TRBJ1-2
size: many
V: TRBV30
CDR3: CAWTRGYGYTF
DNA: TGTGCCTGGACCCGGGGCTATGGCTACACCTTC

D: NA
J: TRBJ2-7
size: many
V: TRBV7-2
CDR3: CASEGFDSTEQYF
DNA: TGTGCCAGCGAGGGATTCGACAGCACCGAGCAGTACTTC

D: NA
J: TRBJ2-1
size: many
V: TRBV27
CDR3: CASGRTAYNEQFF
DNA: TGTGCCAGCGGACGGACGGCCTACAATGAGCAGTTCTTC

D: TRBD2
J: TRBJ2-5
size: few
V: TRBV27
CDR3: CASSLGLAGRVGETQYF
DNA: TGTGCCAGCAGTTTAGGACTAGCGGGTAGAGTGGGAGAGACCCAGTACTTC

D: NA
J: TRBJ2-3
size: many
V: TRBV7-2
CDR3: CASSLWNPDTQYF
DNA: TGTGCCAGCAGCCTATGGAACCCGGATACGCAGTATTTT

D: NA
J: TRBJ1-2
size: NA
V: TRBV25-1
CDR3: CASSEWQGSGYTF
DNA: TGTGCCAGCAGTGAATGGCAGGGCTCTGGCTACACCTTC

D: NA
J: TRBJ2-7
size: many
V: TRBV20-1
CDR3: CSAREPTGRFYEQYF
DNA: TGCAGTGCTAGGGAACCAACAGGGAGGTTCTACGAGCAGTACTTC

D: NA
J: TRBJ2-6
size: NA
V: TRBV6-5
CDR3: CASSYGSCVGSGANVLTF
DNA: TGTGCCAGCAGTTACGGGTCGTGCGTAGGCTCTGGGGCCAACGTCCTGACTTTC

D: TRBD2
J: TRBJ2-7
size: NA
V: TRBV6-1
CDR3: CASSENKREGPYEQYF
DNA: TGTGCCAGCAGCGAAAACAAGCGGGAGGGCCCCTACGAGCAGTACTTC

D: NA
J: TRBJ1-2
size: many
V: TRBV20-1
CDR3: CSARDDRFYGYTF
DNA: TGCAGTGCTAGGGACGACAGGTTCTATGGCTACACCTTC

D: TRBD2
J: TRBJ2-1
size: NA
V: TRBV5-1
CDR3: CASSLWASGPNEQFF
DNA: TGCGCCAGCAGCTTGTGGGCTAGCGGCCCCAATGAGCAGTTCTTC

D: TRBD1
J: TRBJ1-6
size: few
V: TRBV9
CDR3: CASSVRTGENSPLHF
DNA: TGTGCCAGCAGCGTAAGGACAGGGGAGAATTCACCCCTCCACTTT

D: TRBD1
J: TRBJ2-1
size: many
V: TRBV7-9
CDR3: CASSPGQGAGIF
DNA: TGTGCCAGCAGCCCAGGACAGGGGGCCGGGATCTTC